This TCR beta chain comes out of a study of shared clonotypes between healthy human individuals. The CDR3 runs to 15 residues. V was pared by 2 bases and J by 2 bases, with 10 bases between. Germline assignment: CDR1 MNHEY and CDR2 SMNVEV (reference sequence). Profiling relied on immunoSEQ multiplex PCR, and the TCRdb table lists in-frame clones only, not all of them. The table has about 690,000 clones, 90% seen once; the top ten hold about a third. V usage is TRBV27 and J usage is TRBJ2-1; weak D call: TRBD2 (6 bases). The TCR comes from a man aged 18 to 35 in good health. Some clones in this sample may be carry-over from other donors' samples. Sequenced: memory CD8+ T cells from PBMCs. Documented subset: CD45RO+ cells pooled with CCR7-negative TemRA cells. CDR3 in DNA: TGTGCCAGCAGTTTAGCGGGGCGGACCTACAATGAGCAGTTCTTC. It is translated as CASSLAGRTYNEQFF.